Each of the 5 T cell receptor beta chains below was sequenced from the same sample in a study of OX40 agonist ivuxolimab in advanced cancers. Libraries were prepared by immunoSEQ multiplex PCR; TCRdb keeps only in-frame clonotypes and omits some of them. The sample records tens of thousands of clones, roughly nine tenths being singletons. The material sequenced was CD4+ or CD8+ T cells sorted from blood, taken in a trial of the OX40 agonist ivuxolimab. The receptors come from an adult with an advanced solid tumor such as melanoma, head and neck, liver or kidney cancer.

The V and J genes are TRBV6-5 and TRBJ1-2; D possibly corresponds to TRBD1 (5 bases). Looked up from germline, CDR1 is MNHEY and CDR2 is SVGAGI. The V end lost 3 bases, the J end lost 4 bases, and 15 bases lay between the germline ends. CDR3 length: 15 residues. The CDR3 DNA reads TGTGCCAGCAGTTATTTATCGGAGGGGACCTATGGCTACACCTTC. Translation: CASSYLSEGTYGYTF.

The V call is TRBV28, the J call TRBJ1-2; the D is unclear. The V gene's germline CDR1 is MDHEN and CDR2 SYDVKM. V was cut by 1 base and J by 4 bases, with 7 bases left in between. The CDR3 extends over 13 amino acids. CDR3 amino acids: CASSLYRIYGYTF. In DNA form, the CDR3 reads TGTGCCAGCAGTTTATACCGGATCTATGGCTACACCTTC.

V gene TRBV6-5 combines with J gene TRBJ1-1; no reliable D call. From germline, CDR1 is MNHEY and CDR2 SVGAGI. Trimming removed 5 bases at V and 7 bases at J, with 14 bases between. The CDR3 has 13 amino acids. CDR3 region: CASSRSRESEAFF. The CDR3 DNA sequence: TGTGCCAGCAGTAGAAGCCGGGAAAGTGAAGCTTTCTTT.

The J gene is TRBJ2-5, the V gene TRBV9; TRBD1 matches 8 bases. The CDR3 is 16 residues long. Germline V CDR1 and CDR2: SGDLS, YYNGEE. The J segment lost 5 bases and the V segment lost 3 bases, leaving 12 bases of the junction unmatched. In DNA, the CDR3 is TGTGCCAGCAGCGAGAGTGGGGGACAGGTTTACGAGACCCAGTACTTC. This encodes CASSESGGQVYETQYF.

V gene TRBV7-2 combines with J gene TRBJ2-3; D remains unclear. V was cut by 6 bases and J by 4 bases, with 11 bases left in between. CDR3 size: 13 residues. Germline V gene sequence: CDR1 SGHTA, CDR2 FQGNSA. In nucleotides, the CDR3 is TGTGCCAGCAGGCAGTACCCGGCAGATACGCAGTATTTT. This gives the protein CASRQYPADTQYF.